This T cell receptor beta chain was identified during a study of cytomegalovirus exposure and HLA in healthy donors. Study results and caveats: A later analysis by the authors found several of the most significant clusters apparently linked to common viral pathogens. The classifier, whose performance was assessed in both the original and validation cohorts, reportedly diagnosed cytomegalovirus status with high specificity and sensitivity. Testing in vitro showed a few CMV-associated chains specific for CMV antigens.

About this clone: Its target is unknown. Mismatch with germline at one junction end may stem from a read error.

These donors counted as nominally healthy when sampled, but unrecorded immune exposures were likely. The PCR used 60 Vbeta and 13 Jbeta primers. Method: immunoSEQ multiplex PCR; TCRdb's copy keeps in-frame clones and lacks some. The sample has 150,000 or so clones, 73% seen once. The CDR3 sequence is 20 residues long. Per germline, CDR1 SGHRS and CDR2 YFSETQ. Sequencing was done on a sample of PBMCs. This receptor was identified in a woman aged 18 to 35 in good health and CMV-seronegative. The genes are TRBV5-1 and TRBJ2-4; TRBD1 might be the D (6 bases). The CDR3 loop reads CASSLPESGALLAAKNSQYF. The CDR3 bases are TGCGCCAGCAGCTTGCCTGAGTCAGGGGCCCTTTTGGCGGCCAAAAACAGTCAGTACTTC.